Below, 7 T cell receptor beta chains from the same sample are listed, as sequenced in a study of a mutant IDH1 vaccine in newly diagnosed glioma. Only in-frame clones appear in the TCRdb table, and some are missing; sequencing was by immunoSEQ multiplex PCR. The sample shows approximately 70,000 clones, 80% to 90% of them seen only once. The time point here: baseline, week 1 (first vaccination visit). The treatment is: pre-vaccination baseline after standard-of-care therapy. The sequenced sample was PBMCs, obtained from a glioma patient treated with radiotherapy, temozolomide or both. The origin of the receptors is a man aged 25 to 40 with glioma.

The chain recombines TRBV5-4 with TRBJ2-5; tentatively, D is TRBD1 or TRBD2 (5 bases each). This CDR3 region has 11 residues. Looked up from germline, CDR1 is SGHNT and CDR2 is YYREEE (reference sequence). Trimming removed 6 bases at V and 5 bases at J, with 8 bases between. The CDR3 sequence is CASMRGETQYF. The CDR3 nucleotides are TGTGCCAGCATGAGGGGTGAGACCCAGTACTTC.

This clone was recorded only once. In DNA, the CDR3 is TGCGCCAGCAGTGAGTCGCGGATGGCTAGCGGGGCCGGCGATGAGCAGTTCTTC. Encoded protein: CASSESRMASGAGDEQFF. V is TRBV10-1 and J is TRBJ2-1, with TRBD2 matching 9 bases. Trimming took 0 bases from V and 8 from J; bases not matched to a gene: 14. The CDR3 loop spans 18 amino acids. Germline V CDR1 and CDR2: WNHNN, SYGVQD (reference sequence).

V gene TRBV6-1 combines with J gene TRBJ2-7, with D unresolved. V lost 0 bases and J 6 bases, leaving 12 bases between the germline ends. Germline lookup yields CDR1 MNHNS and CDR2 SASEGT. CDR3 length: 14 amino acids. CDR3 bases: TGTGCCAGCAGTGAAGCGCTGGCAGGATTCGAGCAGTACTTC. This translates into CASSEALAGFEQYF.

This chain connects TRBV5-1 to TRBJ2-2, with D hard to call. Per germline, CDR1 SGHRS and CDR2 YFSETQ. Trimming cost V 4 bases and J 1 base, with 5 bases left between them. The CDR3 runs 13 residues. DNA for the CDR3: TGCGCCAGCAGCAGAGGGAACACCGGGGAGCTGTTTTTT. It is translated as CASSRGNTGELFF.

The chain is built from TRBV20-1 and TRBJ2-1; no clear D. CDR3 length: 10 amino acids. CDR1 is DFQATT and CDR2 is SNEGSKA in the germline V gene (reference sequence). The V end was cut by 6 bases, the J end by 3 bases, with 3 bases between. The CDR3 DNA reads TGCAGTGCAAACTACAATGAGCAGTTCTTC. This sequence encodes CSANYNEQFF.

The rearrangement links TRBV10-2 to TRBJ2-7; D assignment may be TRBD1 or TRBD2 (6 bases each). The V end lost 8 bases, the J end lost 6 bases, and 20 bases lay between the germline ends. Per the germline V gene, CDR1 is WSHSY and CDR2 is SAAADI. The CDR3 has 14 amino acids. The CDR3, as DNA: TGCGCCAGCGGAGGGGGAGTAACGAGTGGCGAGCAGTACTTC. It is translated as CASGGGVTSGEQYF.

A few counts support this clone. The rearrangement joins TRBV28 to TRBJ1-5; 7 nucleotides agree with TRBD1. The CDR3 has 15 residues. CDR1 MDHEN and CDR2 SYDVKM come from the germline V gene. Trimming cost V 7 bases and J 2 bases; bases outside gene matches: 8. The CDR3 DNA reads as TGTGCCAGCACTTCAGGGGGAACGGGCAATCAGCCCCAGCATTTT. Its translation is CASTSGGTGNQPQHF.